This entry describes one T cell receptor (beta chain). Its matching antigen is unknown. This sample stems from a study of T cells in Graves' hyperthyroidism and ophthalmopathy. Study-wide results and caveats: Ophthalmopathy was identified by the model a median around 6.3 months ahead of onset. Also found in blood were most expanded thyroid clonotypes above 0.001.

RNA transcripts were the template for amplifying TCR beta CDR3 regions. Researchers ran a first-round RT-PCR on the TCR CDR3 using the HTBI primer set. TCRdb re-called the multiplex PCR reads through MiXCR, storing one row per CDR3 protein. The sample includes about 610,000 distinct CDR3 sequences, roughly 46% of them seen just once. The sequenced sample was peripheral blood or thyroid tissue (not recorded which). This clonotype was obtained from a woman in her late teens or twenties with Graves' hyperthyroidism.

CDR3 sequence: CASSGRATYEQYF. The CDR3 DNA sequence: TGTGCCAGCAGCGGGAGGGCCACCTACGAGCAGTACTTC. The chain recombines TRBV11-1 with TRBJ2-7, with 7 positions matching TRBD2. The CDR3 totals 13 residues. Trimming took 5 bases from V and 2 from J; bases not matched to a gene: 3. Germline values: CDR1 SGHAT, CDR2 FQDESV (reference sequence).